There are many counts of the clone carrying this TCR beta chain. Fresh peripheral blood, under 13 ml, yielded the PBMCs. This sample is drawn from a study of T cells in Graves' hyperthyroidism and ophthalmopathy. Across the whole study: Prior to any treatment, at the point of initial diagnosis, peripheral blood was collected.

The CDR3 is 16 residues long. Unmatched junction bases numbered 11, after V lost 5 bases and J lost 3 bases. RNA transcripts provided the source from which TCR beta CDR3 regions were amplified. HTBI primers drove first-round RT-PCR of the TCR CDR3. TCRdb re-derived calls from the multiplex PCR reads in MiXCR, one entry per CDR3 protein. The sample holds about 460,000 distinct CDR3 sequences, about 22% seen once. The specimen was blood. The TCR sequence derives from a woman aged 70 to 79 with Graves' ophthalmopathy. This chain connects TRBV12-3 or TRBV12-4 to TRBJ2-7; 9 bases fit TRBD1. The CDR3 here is CASSDAGTGYRYEQYF. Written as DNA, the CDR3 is TGTGCCAGCAGTGACGCCGGGACAGGGTATCGCTACGAGCAGTACTTC.